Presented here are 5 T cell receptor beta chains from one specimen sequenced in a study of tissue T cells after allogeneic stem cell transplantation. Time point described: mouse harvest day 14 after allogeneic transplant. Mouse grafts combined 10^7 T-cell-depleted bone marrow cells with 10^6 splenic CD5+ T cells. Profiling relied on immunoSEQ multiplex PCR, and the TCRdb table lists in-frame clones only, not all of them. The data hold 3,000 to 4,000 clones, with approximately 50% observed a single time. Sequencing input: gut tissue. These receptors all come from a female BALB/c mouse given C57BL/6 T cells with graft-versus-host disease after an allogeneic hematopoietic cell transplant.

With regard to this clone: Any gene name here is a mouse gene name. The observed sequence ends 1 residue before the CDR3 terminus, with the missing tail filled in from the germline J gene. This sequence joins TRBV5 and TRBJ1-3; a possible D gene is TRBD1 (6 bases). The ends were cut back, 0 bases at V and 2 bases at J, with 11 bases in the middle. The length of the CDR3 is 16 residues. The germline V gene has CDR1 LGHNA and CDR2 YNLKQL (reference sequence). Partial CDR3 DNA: TGTGCCAGCAGCCAAGACGGAAAGGGGGCTGGAAATACGCTCTAT. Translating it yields CASSQDGKGAGNTLY. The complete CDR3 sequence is CASSQDGKGAGNTLYF.

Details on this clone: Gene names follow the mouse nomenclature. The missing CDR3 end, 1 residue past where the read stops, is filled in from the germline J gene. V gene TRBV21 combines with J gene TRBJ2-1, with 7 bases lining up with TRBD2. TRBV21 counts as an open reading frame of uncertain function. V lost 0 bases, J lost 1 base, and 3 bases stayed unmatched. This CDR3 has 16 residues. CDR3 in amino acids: CASSQSSWGNYAEQFF. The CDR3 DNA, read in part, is TGTGCTAGCAGTCAATCGTCCTGGGGGAACTATGCTGAGCAGTTC.

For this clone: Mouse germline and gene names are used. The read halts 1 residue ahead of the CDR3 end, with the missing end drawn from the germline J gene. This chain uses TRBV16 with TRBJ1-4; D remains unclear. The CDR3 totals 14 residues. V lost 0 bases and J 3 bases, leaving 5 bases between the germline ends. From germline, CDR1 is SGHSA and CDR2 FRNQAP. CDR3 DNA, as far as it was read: TGTGCAAGCAGCTTAGAGGCGGCCAACGAAAGATTATTT. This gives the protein CASSLEAANERLF. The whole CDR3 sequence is CASSLEAANERLFF.

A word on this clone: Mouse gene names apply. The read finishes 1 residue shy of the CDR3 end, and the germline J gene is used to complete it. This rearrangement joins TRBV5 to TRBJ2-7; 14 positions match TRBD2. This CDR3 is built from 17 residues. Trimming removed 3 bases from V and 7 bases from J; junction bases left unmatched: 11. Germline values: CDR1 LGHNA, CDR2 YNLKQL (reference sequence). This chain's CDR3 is CASSHRDWGGASGEQYF. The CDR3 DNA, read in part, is TGTGCCAGCAGCCACCGGGACTGGGGGGGCGCTTCGGGGGAACAGTAC.

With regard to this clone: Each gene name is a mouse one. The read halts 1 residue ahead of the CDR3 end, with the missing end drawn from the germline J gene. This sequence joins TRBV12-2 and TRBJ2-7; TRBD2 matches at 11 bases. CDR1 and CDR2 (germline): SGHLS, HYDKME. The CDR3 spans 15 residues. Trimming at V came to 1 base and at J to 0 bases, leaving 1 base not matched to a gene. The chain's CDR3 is CASSLGLGASYEQYF. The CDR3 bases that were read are TGTGCCAGCTCTCTGGGACTGGGGGCCTCCTATGAACAGTAC.